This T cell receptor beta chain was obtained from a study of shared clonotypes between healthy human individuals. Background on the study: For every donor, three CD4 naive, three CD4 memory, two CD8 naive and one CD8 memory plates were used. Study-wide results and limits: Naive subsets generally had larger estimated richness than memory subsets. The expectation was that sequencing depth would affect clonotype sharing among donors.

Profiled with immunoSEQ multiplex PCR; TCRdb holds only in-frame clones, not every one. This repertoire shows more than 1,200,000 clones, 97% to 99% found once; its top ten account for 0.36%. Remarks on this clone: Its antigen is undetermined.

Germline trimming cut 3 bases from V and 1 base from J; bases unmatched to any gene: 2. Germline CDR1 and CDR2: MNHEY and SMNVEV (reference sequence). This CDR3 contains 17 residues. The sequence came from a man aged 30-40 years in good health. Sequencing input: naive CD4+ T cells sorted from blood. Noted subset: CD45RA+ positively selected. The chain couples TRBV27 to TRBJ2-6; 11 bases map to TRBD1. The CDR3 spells CASSFGTGGSGANVLTF. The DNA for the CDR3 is TGTGCCAGCAGTTTCGGGACAGGGGGTTCTGGGGCCAACGTCCTGACTTTC.